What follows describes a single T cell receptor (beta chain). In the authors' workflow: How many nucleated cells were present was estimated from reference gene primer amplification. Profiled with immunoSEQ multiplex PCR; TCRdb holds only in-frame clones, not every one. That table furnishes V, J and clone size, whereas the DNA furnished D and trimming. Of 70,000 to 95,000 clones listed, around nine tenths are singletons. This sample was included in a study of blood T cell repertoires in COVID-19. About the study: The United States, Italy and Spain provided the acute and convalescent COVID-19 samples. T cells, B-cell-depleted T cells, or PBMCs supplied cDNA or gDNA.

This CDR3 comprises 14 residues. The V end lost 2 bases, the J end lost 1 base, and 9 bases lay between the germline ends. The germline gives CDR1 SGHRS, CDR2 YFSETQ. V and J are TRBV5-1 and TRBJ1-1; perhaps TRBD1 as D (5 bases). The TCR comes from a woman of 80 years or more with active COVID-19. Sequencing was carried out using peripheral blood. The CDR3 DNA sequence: TGCGCCAGCAGCTTTGGACACCAGAACACTGAAGCTTTCTTT. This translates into CASSFGHQNTEAFF.